The 4 T cell receptor beta chains below come from one sample, sequenced in a study of blood T cell repertoires in COVID-19. Repertoires were generated with immunoSEQ multiplex PCR, while TCRdb's copy carries only in-frame clones and drops some. Of a few hundred thousand clones listed, roughly 85% are singletons. The sequencing input was peripheral blood. The receptors originated from a woman between 25 and 40 years old with active or convalescent COVID-19.

This clone was observed a handful of times. The chain couples TRBV28 to TRBJ1-1; D possibly corresponds to TRBD1 (6 bases). V lost 6 bases to trimming and J lost 7 bases, with 12 bases between them. This CDR3 is 12 amino acids long. Germline V gene data show CDR1 as MDHEN and CDR2 as SYDVKM. This CDR3 reads CASRSQTGEAFF. In DNA form, the CDR3 reads TGTGCCAGCAGGTCCCAGACAGGTGAAGCTTTCTTT.

This chain connects TRBV5-4 to TRBJ2-1; D remains ambiguous. V dropped 0 bases and J dropped 5 bases, with 6 bases sitting between them. CDR3 length: 13 amino acids. Per the germline V gene, CDR1 is SGHNT and CDR2 is YYREEE (reference sequence). CDR3 in DNA: TGTGCCAGCAGCTTGGGGCCCAACAATGAGCAGTTCTTC. It translates to CASSLGPNNEQFF.

This clone was counted once. The V call is TRBV19, the J call TRBJ1-6, with 9 positions matching TRBD1. This CDR3 contains 13 residues. Germline assignment: CDR1 LNHDA and CDR2 SQIVND (reference sequence). After removal of 6 bases from V and 10 bases from J, the junction contained 4 bases not matched to a gene. CDR3 amino acids: CASRNRGPSPLHF. Here the CDR3 DNA reads TGTGCCAGTAGGAACAGGGGGCCCTCACCCCTCCACTTT.

This clone has just one count. The chain links TRBV7-2 to TRBJ2-3; 10 bases map to TRBD2. This CDR3 is 17 amino acids long. Looked up from germline, CDR1 is SGHTA and CDR2 is FQGNSA. Trimming at V came to 0 bases and at J to 4 bases, leaving 7 bases not matched to a gene. The CDR3 DNA is TGTGCCAGCAGCTTAGCGAAGCGGGGGGGCCACTCAGATACGCAGTATTTT. This codes for CASSLAKRGGHSDTQYF.